These 25 T cell receptor beta chains were all obtained from the same sample, sequenced in a study of PD-1 blockade in mismatch repair-deficient tumors (dated by TCRdb to about 2017). Receptor libraries were prepared by the immunoSEQ multiplex PCR assay. TCRdb's version of the immuneACCESS table is confined to in-frame rearrangements and falls short of the full clone set. An unresolved V gene accounts for under half of the shortfall where checked; the remainder is of unknown origin. For this sample the table gives approximately 51,000 clones, of which about 84% were detected only once. 7% to 8.5% of the sample rests with the top ten. The specimen was peripheral blood, collected around 19 weeks after starting pembrolizumab. These receptors all come from an adult with mismatch repair-deficient cancer.

Concerning this clone: A read error may account for a junction end that differs from germline. The gene calls are TRBV14 and TRBJ1-2; 10 bases are shared with TRBD1. This CDR3 has 15 amino acids. Germline values: CDR1 SGHDN, CDR2 FVKESK. The CDR3 coding sequence is TGTGCCAGCAGCCAAGAGACAGGGGGCGGCTATGGCCACACCTTC. Its protein product is CASSQETGGGYGHTF.

The genes are TRBV2 and TRBJ1-1, with D unclear. There are 13 residues in the CDR3. V was clipped by 5 bases and J by 6 bases, with 13 bases between them. Germline V gene data show CDR1 as SNHLY and CDR2 as FYNNEI. The CDR3 here is CASSLGWRAEAFF. The DNA of the CDR3 is TGTGCCAGCAGTTTAGGGTGGAGGGCTGAAGCTTTCTTT.

V and J are TRBV10-2 and TRBJ2-2; D unresolved. The germline V gene encodes CDR1 WSHSY and CDR2 SAAADI. Between the trimmed V and J ends, which lost 5 bases and 2 bases, there was a span of 3 bases. CDR3 length: 12 amino acids. For the CDR3, the DNA is TGCGCCAGCAGTAGAAACACCGGGGAGCTGTTTTTT. It translates to CASSRNTGELFF.

The chain couples TRBV20-1 to TRBJ2-1, with D possibly matching TRBD1 (6 bases). The germline V and J ends were trimmed by 4 bases and 6 bases, with 7 bases remaining between them. Germline CDR1 is DFQATT and CDR2 is SNEGSKA (reference sequence). This CDR3 comprises 11 residues. CDR3: CSAKGGNEQFF. The CDR3, as DNA: TGCAGTGCTAAAGGGGGCAATGAGCAGTTCTTC.

The CDR3, as DNA: TGTGCCAGCAGCTCCTGGGACCGTGAAGCTTTCTTT. Protein product: CASSSWDREAFF. The chain employs TRBV7-3 and TRBJ1-1; D may be TRBD1 (5 bases). CDR3 length equals 12 residues. Trimming left V 4 bases short and J 7 bases short, with 10 bases between. Germline loops: CDR1 SGHTA, CDR2 FQGTGA.

This rearrangement joins TRBV2 to TRBJ2-2, with D uncertain. The ends were cut back, 7 bases at V and 5 bases at J, with 11 bases in the middle. The V gene's germline CDR1 is SNHLY and CDR2 FYNNEI. The CDR3 sequence is 13 residues long. The CDR3 nucleotides are TGTGCCAGCACGGCGGTGGGTACCGGGGAGCTGTTTTTT. Residues: CASTAVGTGELFF.

As to this clone: An end of the junction differs from the germline gene, which may be a read error. Distinct nucleotide sequences in the sample also encode this CDR3. The CDR3 coding sequence is TGCAGTGCCTCGGGGCGGGGGGCGGCCTTC. Translating gives CSASGRGAAF. This chain uses TRBV20-1 with TRBJ1-2, with D perhaps TRBD1 (6 bases). Germline assignment: CDR1 DFQATT and CDR2 SNEGSKA (reference sequence). CDR3 length: 10 amino acids.

V usage is TRBV15 and J usage is TRBJ2-7; perhaps TRBD1 as D (6 bases). V lost 3 bases to trimming and J lost 1 base, with 10 bases between them. The CDR3 has 14 residues. Germline V gives CDR1 LNHNV, CDR2 YYDKDF (reference sequence). The CDR3 DNA reads TGTGCCACCAGCAGGGAAGGGGGATCCTACGAGCAGTACTTC. Its translation: CATSREGGSYEQYF.

V is TRBV5-4 and J is TRBJ2-5, with 7 bases fitting TRBD2. Germline CDR1 is SGHNT and CDR2 is YYREEE (reference sequence). V dropped 4 bases and J dropped 5; count of bases not matched to a gene: 11. The CDR3 runs to 15 residues. The CDR3 protein is CASSRGRESVETQYF. In nucleotides, the CDR3 is TGTGCCAGCAGCCGTGGGCGGGAGAGTGTGGAGACCCAGTACTTC.

This chain connects TRBV7-3 to TRBJ1-2; 7 bases agree with TRBD1. The V segment lost 4 bases and the J segment 4 bases; nucleotides outside the gene matches: 6. CDR1 and CDR2 (germline): SGHTA, FQGTGA. This CDR3 spans 14 amino acids. The CDR3 DNA reads as TGTGCCAGCAGCTGGGACAGAGCCCGCTATGGCTACACCTTC. Translating gives CASSWDRARYGYTF.

The chain has TRBV4-2 and TRBJ1-2; a weak D match, TRBD1 (5 bases). V lost 7 bases and J lost 5, with 14 bases in between. The CDR3 length is 13 residues. Germline loops: CDR1 LGHNA, CDR2 YNFKEQ. The CDR3 spells CASMGGEVYGYTF. The CDR3 bases are TGTGCCAGCATGGGGGGAGAGGTTTATGGCTACACCTTC.

The chain is built from TRBV27 and TRBJ2-7; D is perhaps TRBD1 (6 bases). Per the germline V gene, CDR1 is MNHEY and CDR2 is SMNVEV (reference sequence). Deletions cut 5 bases from V and 5 bases from J, with 10 bases between. CDR3 length equals 12 residues. CDR3 DNA sequence: TGTGCCAGCAGTCCCACAGGGAACGAGCAGTACTTC. Amino acid sequence: CASSPTGNEQYF.

This clone was seen only a few times. The chain carries TRBV9 and TRBJ2-2; TRBD1 aligns across 7 bases. Germline values: CDR1 SGDLS, CDR2 YYNGEE. The CDR3 sequence is 15 residues long. Trimming at V came to 5 bases and at J to 2 bases, leaving 6 bases not matched to a gene. The CDR3 coding sequence is TGTGCCAGCAGTGGGAGACAGGGTAACACCGGGGAGCTGTTTTTT. This sequence encodes CASSGRQGNTGELFF.

The chain recombines TRBV21-1 with TRBJ1-1. TRBV21-1 is listed as a pseudogene. CDR3 length: 13 amino acids. CDR3 loop: CASSNRRDTEAFF. The CDR3 DNA reads TGTGCCAGCAGCAATAGACGGGACACTGAAGCTTTCTTT.

This chain uses TRBV2 with TRBJ2-7; D possibly corresponds to TRBD1 (5 bases). Germline CDR1 SNHLY, CDR2 FYNNEI. The CDR3 length is 12 residues. The V gene lost 11 bases and the J gene lost 2 bases, with 13 bases spanning the gap. CDR3 DNA: TGTGCCTCCGGCAGGGCCACCTACGAGCAGTACTTC. Encoded protein: CASGRATYEQYF.

The chain links TRBV30 to TRBJ2-7; possibly TRBD1 for D (6 bases). This CDR3 comprises 13 residues. Trimming shortened V by 4 bases and J by 2 bases, and 12 bases separated the two germline ends. CDR1 and CDR2 (germline): GTSNPN, SVGIG (reference sequence). The CDR3 region is CAWKPDSTYEQYF. CDR3 coding DNA: TGTGCCTGGAAACCGGACAGTACCTACGAGCAGTACTTC.

The table lists this clone with a few counts. The chain recombines TRBV6-5 with TRBJ1-5, with 10 bases lining up with TRBD1. The V and J ends lost 5 bases and 4 bases, in that order; junction bases with no gene match: 5. The CDR3 contains 15 residues. Germline V CDR1 and CDR2: MNHEY, SVGAGI. The CDR3 sequence: CASSTADRGNQPQHF. The CDR3 DNA reads as TGTGCCAGCAGTACCGCGGACAGGGGGAATCAGCCCCAGCATTTT.

This clone is labeled as medium-sized. The rearrangement joins TRBV12-5 to TRBJ2-7; D may be TRBD1 (6 bases). Germline V gene lookup returns CDR1 LGHNT and CDR2 FRNRAP. V lost 7 bases and J 1 base, leaving 14 bases between the germline ends. The length of the CDR3 is 14 residues. CDR3 protein: CASVNSDRSYEQYF. CDR3 DNA sequence: TGTGCTAGTGTTAACTCGGACAGATCCTACGAGCAGTACTTC.

Concerning this clone itself: This sample also contains other DNA sequences that code for the same CDR3. The J gene is TRBJ2-1, the V gene TRBV6-5, with 7 positions matching TRBD1. Germline V CDR1 and CDR2: MNHEY, SVGAGI. The CDR3 extends over 15 amino acids. Trimming took 6 bases from V and 2 from J; bases not matched to a gene: 7. CDR3: CASSQQQGTYNEQFF. The CDR3 nucleotides read TGTGCCAGCAGCCAACAACAGGGGACCTACAATGAGCAGTTCTTC.

This clone was seen once. This chain links TRBV11-1 with TRBJ1-2, with D unresolved. There are 13 residues in the CDR3. Germline V CDR1 and CDR2: SGHAT, FQDESV (reference sequence). Trimming removed 6 bases from V and 4 bases from J, with 12 bases in between. This chain's CDR3 is CASRSDGFYGYTF. CDR3 coding DNA: TGTGCCAGCAGATCTGACGGATTCTATGGCTACACCTTC.

V and J are TRBV29-1 and TRBJ2-7, with 7 bases that match TRBD2. Per the germline V gene, CDR1 is SQVTM and CDR2 is ANQGSEA. The trim removed 3 bases at V and 2 bases at J, leaving 10 bases unmatched. This CDR3 has 15 residues. In DNA form, the CDR3 reads TGCAGCGTTGATGGGACGCGGGGAGGGACCTACGAGCAGTACTTC. Translating it yields CSVDGTRGGTYEQYF.

This clone was seen a handful of times. The rearrangement links TRBV10-2 to TRBJ2-3; the match to TRBD2 covers 8 bases. With 4 bases clipped from V and 3 bases from J, the junction kept 6 bases outside the gene matches. Germline V gives CDR1 WSHSY, CDR2 SAAADI. The length of the CDR3 is 15 residues. In nucleotides, the CDR3 is TGCGCCAGCAGTGGTGAGGCTAGCGGGACAGATACGCAGTATTTT. Residues: CASSGEASGTDTQYF.

The CDR3 loop is CASSLVGGDTEAFF. Here the CDR3 DNA reads TGTGCCAGCAGTTTAGTTGGGGGCGACACTGAAGCTTTCTTT. The J gene is TRBJ1-1, the V gene TRBV27; D may be TRBD1 (6 bases). The germline V gene encodes CDR1 MNHEY and CDR2 SMNVEV (reference sequence). CDR3 length equals 14 residues. V lost 2 bases, J lost 3 bases, and 10 bases lay in between.

The V and J genes are TRBV15 and TRBJ2-7; 11 bases are shared with TRBD2. The CDR3 totals 14 residues. The trim removed 5 bases at V and 3 bases at J, leaving 3 bases unmatched. Germline lookup yields CDR1 LNHNV and CDR2 YYDKDF (reference sequence). The CDR3 reads CATSGGTSGYEQYF. Here the CDR3 DNA reads TGTGCCACCAGCGGAGGGACTAGCGGCTACGAGCAGTACTTC.

V usage is TRBV27 and J usage is TRBJ2-3; D gene ambiguous. The CDR3 contains 16 residues. Per germline, CDR1 MNHEY and CDR2 SMNVEV (reference sequence). The V end was cut by 5 bases, the J end by 0 bases, with 15 bases between. The CDR3 region has the DNA TGTGCCAGCAGTCCCGGGCCTCAATATAGCACAGATACGCAGTATTTT. As protein: CASSPGPQYSTDTQYF.